This entry concerns a single T cell receptor beta chain. This record belongs to a study of shared clonotypes between healthy human individuals. The method was immunoSEQ multiplex PCR; TCRdb's version includes in-frame clones alone and lacks a portion of them. The top ten clones hold roughly 0.62% of a sample with under 1,100,000 clones, around three quarters of them seen once. CDR3 length equals 14 residues. The junction had 8 bases not matched to a gene; V was cut back by 2 bases and J by 8 bases. CDR1 and CDR2 from the germline V gene are LGHNA and YNFKEQ. This clonotype was sampled from a man aged 18 to 29 in good health. Some clones in this sample may be carry-over from other donors' samples. Material: memory CD4+ T cells from PBMCs. Stated subset: CD45RA-negative fraction. This chain uses TRBV4-2 with TRBJ1-2; 7 bases fit TRBD1. Written as DNA, the CDR3 is TGTGCCAGCAGCCAACAGACAGGGTTTGGAGGCTACACCTTC. The encoded protein is CASSQQTGFGGYTF.